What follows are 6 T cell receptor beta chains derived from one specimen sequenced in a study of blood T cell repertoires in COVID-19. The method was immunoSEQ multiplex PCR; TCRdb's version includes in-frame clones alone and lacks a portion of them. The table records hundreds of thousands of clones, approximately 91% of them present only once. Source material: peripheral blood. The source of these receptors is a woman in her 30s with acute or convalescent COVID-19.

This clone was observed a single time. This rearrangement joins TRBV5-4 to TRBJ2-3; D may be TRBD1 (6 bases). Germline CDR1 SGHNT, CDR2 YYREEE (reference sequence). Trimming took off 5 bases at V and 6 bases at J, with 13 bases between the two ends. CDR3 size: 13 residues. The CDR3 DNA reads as TGTGCCAGCAGGCAGGGGATGGCGGATACGCAGTATTTT. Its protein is CASRQGMADTQYF.

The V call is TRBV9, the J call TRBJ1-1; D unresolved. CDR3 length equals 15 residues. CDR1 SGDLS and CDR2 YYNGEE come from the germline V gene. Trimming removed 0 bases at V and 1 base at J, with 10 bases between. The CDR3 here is CASSVGPGQNTEAFF. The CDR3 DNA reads TGTGCCAGCAGCGTAGGTCCTGGGCAGAACACTGAAGCTTTCTTT.

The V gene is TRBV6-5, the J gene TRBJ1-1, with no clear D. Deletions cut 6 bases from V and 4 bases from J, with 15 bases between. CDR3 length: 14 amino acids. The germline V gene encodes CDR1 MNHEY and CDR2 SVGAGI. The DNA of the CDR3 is TGTGCCAGCAGCCTTAACGGGGTAGCCACTGAAGCTTTCTTT. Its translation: CASSLNGVATEAFF.

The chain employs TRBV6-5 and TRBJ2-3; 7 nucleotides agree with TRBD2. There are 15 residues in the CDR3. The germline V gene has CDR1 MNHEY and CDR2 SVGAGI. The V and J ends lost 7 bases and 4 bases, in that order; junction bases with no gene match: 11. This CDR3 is CASKRGGSWADTQYF. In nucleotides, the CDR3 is TGTGCCAGCAAACGGGGCGGGAGCTGGGCAGATACGCAGTATTTT.

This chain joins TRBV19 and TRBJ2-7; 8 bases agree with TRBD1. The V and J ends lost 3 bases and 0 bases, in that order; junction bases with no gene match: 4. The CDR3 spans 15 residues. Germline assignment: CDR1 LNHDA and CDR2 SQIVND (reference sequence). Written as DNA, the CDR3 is TGTGCCAGTAGTATGACAGGGGACCCCTCCTACGAGCAGTACTTC. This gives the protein CASSMTGDPSYEQYF.

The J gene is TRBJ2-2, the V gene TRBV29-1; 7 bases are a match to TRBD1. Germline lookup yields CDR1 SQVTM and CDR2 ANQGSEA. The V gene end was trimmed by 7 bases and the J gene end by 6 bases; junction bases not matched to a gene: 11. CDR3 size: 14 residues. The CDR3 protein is CSGSRTGLAGELFF. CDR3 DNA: TGCAGCGGATCAAGGACAGGTCTGGCCGGGGAGCTGTTTTTT.